Listed below are T cell receptor beta chains from one sample, sequenced in a study of CD8 T cells in Susac syndrome. TCRdb reanalysed the immunoSEQ multiplex PCR reads using MiXCR and keeps one entry per CDR3 protein. The table shows about 84,000 distinct CDR3 sequences, with roughly 96% occurring only once. Sequencing was carried out using CD8+ T cells from PBMCs. The receptors were gathered from a human donor with Susac syndrome. The CDR3 runs from the conserved cysteine through the conserved F or W. D genes are given only for firm matches. Only part of the rows carry a size: once, few, many, or a class if the clone is expanded.

clone size	J gene	D gene	V gene	CDR3 DNA	CDR3 protein
-	TRBJ2-1	-	TRBV4-3	TGCGCCAGCAGCCAAGTAATAACCAATGAGCAGTTCTTC	CASSQVITNEQFF
-	TRBJ1-1	-	TRBV12-3/TRBV12-4	TGTGCCAGCACCAACGGACCGATTGAAGCTTTCTTT	CASTNGPIEAFF
once	TRBJ1-6	-	TRBV19	TGTGCCAGTAGTATAAGTCTGGGAAATTCACCCCTCCACTTT	CASSISLGNSPLHF
-	TRBJ1-1	-	TRBV14	TGTGCCAGCAGCCACAGGGATTTAACTGAAGCTTTCTTT	CASSHRDLTEAFF
-	TRBJ1-2	-	TRBV7-9	TGTGCCAGCAGCTTAGTTGGCAGGGAGGATGGCTACACCTTC	CASSLVGREDGYTF
-	TRBJ2-1	TRBD1	TRBV19	TGTGCCAGTAACGACAGGGGTTACAATGAGCAGTTCTTC	CASNDRGYNEQFF
-	TRBJ2-2	TRBD1	TRBV4-2	TGTGCCAGCAGCCCAGGGACAGGGGACACCGGGGAGCTGTTTTTT	CASSPGTGDTGELFF
-	TRBJ1-4	-	TRBV30	TGTGCCTGGAGCCCCCTCGGGAGACAGCTTAATGAAAAACTGTTTTTT	CAWSPLGRQLNEKLFF
-	TRBJ2-4	-	TRBV2	TGTGCCAGCAGTGAAGACATACTACTAGCCAAAAACATTCAGTACTTC	CASSEDILLAKNIQYF
-	TRBJ2-1	TRBD2	TRBV3-1	TGTGCCAGCAGCCCTCGGGCGGGGGGGCCTAACGAGCAGTTCTTC	CASSPRAGGPNEQFF
-	TRBJ2-1	TRBD2	TRBV4-2	TGTGCCAGCAGCCAACCGACTAGCGGGGGGTTCTCCTACAATGAGCAGTTCTTC	CASSQPTSGGFSYNEQFF
-	TRBJ2-7	-	TRBV15	TGTGCCACCAGCAGAGAGAGGGACGTCCCTCAGGCACAGGAGCAGTACTTC	CATSRERDVPQAQEQYF
-	TRBJ2-2	TRBD2	TRBV9	TGTGCCAGCAGCGTAGAGGAGACTAGCGGGGGGGCTAACACCGGGGAGCTGTTTTTT	CASSVEETSGGANTGELFF
-	TRBJ2-5	-	TRBV2	TGTGCCAGCAGTCGCGGGACTGTACAAGAGACCCAGTACTTC	CASSRGTVQETQYF
-	TRBJ2-1	-	TRBV14	TGTGCCAGCAGTCATACAGGTAGCTCCTACAATGAGCAGTTCTTC	CASSHTGSSYNEQFF
-	TRBJ2-3	-	TRBV7-9	TGTGCCAGCAGTTCGTGGGGGCTGGACACCACAGATACGCAGTATTTT	CASSSWGLDTTDTQYF
-	TRBJ2-7	-	TRBV9	TGTGCCAGCAGCGTCGGCGACGCAGGCGAAGAGCAGTACTTC	CASSVGDAGEEQYF
-	TRBJ2-1	TRBD2	TRBV20-1	TGCAGTGCTAGAGATTCTTTGACTAGCGGGTACAATGAGCAGTTCTTC	CSARDSLTSGYNEQFF
-	TRBJ2-5	-	TRBV5-4	TGTGCCAGCAGCTTGGGAACGCTCAAGTACTTC	CASSLGTLKYF
-	TRBJ1-1	-	TRBV9	TGTGCCAGCAGCGCCACTGTAGGGGGGGCGGAAGCTTTCTTT	CASSATVGGAEAFF
-	TRBJ2-7	TRBD2	TRBV11-2	TGTGCCAGCACCACTGGACTAGCCTCCTACGAGCAGTACTTC	CASTTGLASYEQYF
-	TRBJ1-1	-	TRBV4-1	TGCGCCAGCAGCCAGGAGTCGAACACTGAAGCTTTCTTT	CASSQESNTEAFF
-	TRBJ2-3	-	TRBV5-1	TGCGCCAGCAGCTTGGGCCTTGGACGCCTGGGGGATACGCAGTATTTT	CASSLGLGRLGDTQYF
once	TRBJ2-3	TRBD2	TRBV6-5	TGTGCCACCACCCCGGGGGGGGATACGCAGTATTTT	CATTPGGDTQYF
-	TRBJ2-7	-	TRBV5-1	TGCGCCAGCAGCTACGGGACGGGATCCTACGAGCAGTACTTC	CASSYGTGSYEQYF
-	TRBJ2-7	TRBD2	TRBV20-1	TGCAGTGCTAGATCCCTAGCGGGAGTGTCCTCCTACGAGCAGTACTTC	CSARSLAGVSSYEQYF
once	TRBJ1-4	-	TRBV13	TGTGCCAGCAGCTTAGGCCGCGGAGGACTGTTTTTT	CASSLGRGGLFF
-	TRBJ2-3	TRBD2	TRBV28	TGTGCCAGCAGTCCGCTAGCGGGAGGACCAGATACGCAGTATTTT	CASSPLAGGPDTQYF